This T cell receptor (beta chain) emerged from a study of cytomegalovirus exposure and HLA in healthy donors. Study-level background: Caucasian-associated ancestry cluster membership applied to about 80% of some 400 genotyped donors.

A remark on this clone: Its antigen remains unidentified.

The V end was cut by 3 bases, the J end by 5 bases, with 13 bases between. There are 14 residues in the CDR3. Germline CDR1 is MNHNS and CDR2 is SASEGT. Study results and caveats: Reports described diagnosis of cytomegalovirus status by the classifier as highly specific and sensitive. Sequences of the TCR beta chain were said to predict the HLA-A and HLA-B alleles of most subjects accurately. Generally TCR sequences proved uncommon, though certain public TCRs appeared in numerous donors.

Primers included in the PCR were 60 Vbeta and 13 Jbeta primers. TCRdb's copy holds only in-frame clones and misses some; the assay was immunoSEQ multiplex PCR. Here the sample spans roughly 130,000 clones, 80% being singletons. The sequenced material came from PBMCs. The rearrangement links TRBV6-1 to TRBJ2-5, with D perhaps matching TRBD2 (6 bases). The sequence came from a male donor in good health and CMV-seronegative. Here the CDR3 reads CASSDAFRGETQYF. CDR3 coding DNA: TGTGCCAGCAGTGACGCCTTTCGGGGGGAGACCCAGTACTTC.